The entry below gives a single TCR beta chain sequence along with its context. Original handling: Estimation of nucleated cell counts relied on the amplification of reference gene primers. The protocol was immunoSEQ multiplex PCR, while the TCRdb copy is restricted to in-frame clones and leaves out a portion. The V and J calls and clone size were taken over from that table, and D and trimming were inferred from the DNA. The table includes approximately 91,000 clones, 77% detected once. The CDR3 covers 13 residues. The germline V gene has CDR1 SGHRS and CDR2 YFSETQ. With V trimmed by 1 base and J by 6 bases, 3 bases remained unmatched. The data stem from a study of blood T cell repertoires in COVID-19. About the research overall: COVID-19 samples from acute and convalescent phases originated in the United States, Italy and Spain. Nucleic acid was either cDNA or gDNA, and it came from T cells, B-cell-depleted T cells, or PBMCs.

The TCR comes from a woman of 80 years or more with acute or convalescent COVID-19. V gene TRBV5-1 combines with J gene TRBJ2-7; 8 nucleotides match TRBD1. Sequencing was performed on peripheral blood. Written as DNA, the CDR3 is TGCGCCAGCAGCTTGACAGGGGGGCGCGAGCAGTACTTC. Its protein is CASSLTGGREQYF.